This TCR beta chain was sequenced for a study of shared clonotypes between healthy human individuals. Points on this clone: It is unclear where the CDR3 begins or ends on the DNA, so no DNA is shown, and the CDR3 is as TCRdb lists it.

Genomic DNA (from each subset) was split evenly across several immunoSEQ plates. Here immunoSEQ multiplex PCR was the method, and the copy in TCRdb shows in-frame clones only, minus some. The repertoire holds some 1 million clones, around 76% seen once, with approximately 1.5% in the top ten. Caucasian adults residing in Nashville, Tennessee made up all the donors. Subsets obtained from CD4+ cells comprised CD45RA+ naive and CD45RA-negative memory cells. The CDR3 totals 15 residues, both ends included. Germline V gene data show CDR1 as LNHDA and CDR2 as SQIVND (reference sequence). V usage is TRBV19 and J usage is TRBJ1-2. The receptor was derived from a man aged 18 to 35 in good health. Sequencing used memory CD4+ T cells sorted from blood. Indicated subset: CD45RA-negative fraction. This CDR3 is CASTSAFTASYGYTF.